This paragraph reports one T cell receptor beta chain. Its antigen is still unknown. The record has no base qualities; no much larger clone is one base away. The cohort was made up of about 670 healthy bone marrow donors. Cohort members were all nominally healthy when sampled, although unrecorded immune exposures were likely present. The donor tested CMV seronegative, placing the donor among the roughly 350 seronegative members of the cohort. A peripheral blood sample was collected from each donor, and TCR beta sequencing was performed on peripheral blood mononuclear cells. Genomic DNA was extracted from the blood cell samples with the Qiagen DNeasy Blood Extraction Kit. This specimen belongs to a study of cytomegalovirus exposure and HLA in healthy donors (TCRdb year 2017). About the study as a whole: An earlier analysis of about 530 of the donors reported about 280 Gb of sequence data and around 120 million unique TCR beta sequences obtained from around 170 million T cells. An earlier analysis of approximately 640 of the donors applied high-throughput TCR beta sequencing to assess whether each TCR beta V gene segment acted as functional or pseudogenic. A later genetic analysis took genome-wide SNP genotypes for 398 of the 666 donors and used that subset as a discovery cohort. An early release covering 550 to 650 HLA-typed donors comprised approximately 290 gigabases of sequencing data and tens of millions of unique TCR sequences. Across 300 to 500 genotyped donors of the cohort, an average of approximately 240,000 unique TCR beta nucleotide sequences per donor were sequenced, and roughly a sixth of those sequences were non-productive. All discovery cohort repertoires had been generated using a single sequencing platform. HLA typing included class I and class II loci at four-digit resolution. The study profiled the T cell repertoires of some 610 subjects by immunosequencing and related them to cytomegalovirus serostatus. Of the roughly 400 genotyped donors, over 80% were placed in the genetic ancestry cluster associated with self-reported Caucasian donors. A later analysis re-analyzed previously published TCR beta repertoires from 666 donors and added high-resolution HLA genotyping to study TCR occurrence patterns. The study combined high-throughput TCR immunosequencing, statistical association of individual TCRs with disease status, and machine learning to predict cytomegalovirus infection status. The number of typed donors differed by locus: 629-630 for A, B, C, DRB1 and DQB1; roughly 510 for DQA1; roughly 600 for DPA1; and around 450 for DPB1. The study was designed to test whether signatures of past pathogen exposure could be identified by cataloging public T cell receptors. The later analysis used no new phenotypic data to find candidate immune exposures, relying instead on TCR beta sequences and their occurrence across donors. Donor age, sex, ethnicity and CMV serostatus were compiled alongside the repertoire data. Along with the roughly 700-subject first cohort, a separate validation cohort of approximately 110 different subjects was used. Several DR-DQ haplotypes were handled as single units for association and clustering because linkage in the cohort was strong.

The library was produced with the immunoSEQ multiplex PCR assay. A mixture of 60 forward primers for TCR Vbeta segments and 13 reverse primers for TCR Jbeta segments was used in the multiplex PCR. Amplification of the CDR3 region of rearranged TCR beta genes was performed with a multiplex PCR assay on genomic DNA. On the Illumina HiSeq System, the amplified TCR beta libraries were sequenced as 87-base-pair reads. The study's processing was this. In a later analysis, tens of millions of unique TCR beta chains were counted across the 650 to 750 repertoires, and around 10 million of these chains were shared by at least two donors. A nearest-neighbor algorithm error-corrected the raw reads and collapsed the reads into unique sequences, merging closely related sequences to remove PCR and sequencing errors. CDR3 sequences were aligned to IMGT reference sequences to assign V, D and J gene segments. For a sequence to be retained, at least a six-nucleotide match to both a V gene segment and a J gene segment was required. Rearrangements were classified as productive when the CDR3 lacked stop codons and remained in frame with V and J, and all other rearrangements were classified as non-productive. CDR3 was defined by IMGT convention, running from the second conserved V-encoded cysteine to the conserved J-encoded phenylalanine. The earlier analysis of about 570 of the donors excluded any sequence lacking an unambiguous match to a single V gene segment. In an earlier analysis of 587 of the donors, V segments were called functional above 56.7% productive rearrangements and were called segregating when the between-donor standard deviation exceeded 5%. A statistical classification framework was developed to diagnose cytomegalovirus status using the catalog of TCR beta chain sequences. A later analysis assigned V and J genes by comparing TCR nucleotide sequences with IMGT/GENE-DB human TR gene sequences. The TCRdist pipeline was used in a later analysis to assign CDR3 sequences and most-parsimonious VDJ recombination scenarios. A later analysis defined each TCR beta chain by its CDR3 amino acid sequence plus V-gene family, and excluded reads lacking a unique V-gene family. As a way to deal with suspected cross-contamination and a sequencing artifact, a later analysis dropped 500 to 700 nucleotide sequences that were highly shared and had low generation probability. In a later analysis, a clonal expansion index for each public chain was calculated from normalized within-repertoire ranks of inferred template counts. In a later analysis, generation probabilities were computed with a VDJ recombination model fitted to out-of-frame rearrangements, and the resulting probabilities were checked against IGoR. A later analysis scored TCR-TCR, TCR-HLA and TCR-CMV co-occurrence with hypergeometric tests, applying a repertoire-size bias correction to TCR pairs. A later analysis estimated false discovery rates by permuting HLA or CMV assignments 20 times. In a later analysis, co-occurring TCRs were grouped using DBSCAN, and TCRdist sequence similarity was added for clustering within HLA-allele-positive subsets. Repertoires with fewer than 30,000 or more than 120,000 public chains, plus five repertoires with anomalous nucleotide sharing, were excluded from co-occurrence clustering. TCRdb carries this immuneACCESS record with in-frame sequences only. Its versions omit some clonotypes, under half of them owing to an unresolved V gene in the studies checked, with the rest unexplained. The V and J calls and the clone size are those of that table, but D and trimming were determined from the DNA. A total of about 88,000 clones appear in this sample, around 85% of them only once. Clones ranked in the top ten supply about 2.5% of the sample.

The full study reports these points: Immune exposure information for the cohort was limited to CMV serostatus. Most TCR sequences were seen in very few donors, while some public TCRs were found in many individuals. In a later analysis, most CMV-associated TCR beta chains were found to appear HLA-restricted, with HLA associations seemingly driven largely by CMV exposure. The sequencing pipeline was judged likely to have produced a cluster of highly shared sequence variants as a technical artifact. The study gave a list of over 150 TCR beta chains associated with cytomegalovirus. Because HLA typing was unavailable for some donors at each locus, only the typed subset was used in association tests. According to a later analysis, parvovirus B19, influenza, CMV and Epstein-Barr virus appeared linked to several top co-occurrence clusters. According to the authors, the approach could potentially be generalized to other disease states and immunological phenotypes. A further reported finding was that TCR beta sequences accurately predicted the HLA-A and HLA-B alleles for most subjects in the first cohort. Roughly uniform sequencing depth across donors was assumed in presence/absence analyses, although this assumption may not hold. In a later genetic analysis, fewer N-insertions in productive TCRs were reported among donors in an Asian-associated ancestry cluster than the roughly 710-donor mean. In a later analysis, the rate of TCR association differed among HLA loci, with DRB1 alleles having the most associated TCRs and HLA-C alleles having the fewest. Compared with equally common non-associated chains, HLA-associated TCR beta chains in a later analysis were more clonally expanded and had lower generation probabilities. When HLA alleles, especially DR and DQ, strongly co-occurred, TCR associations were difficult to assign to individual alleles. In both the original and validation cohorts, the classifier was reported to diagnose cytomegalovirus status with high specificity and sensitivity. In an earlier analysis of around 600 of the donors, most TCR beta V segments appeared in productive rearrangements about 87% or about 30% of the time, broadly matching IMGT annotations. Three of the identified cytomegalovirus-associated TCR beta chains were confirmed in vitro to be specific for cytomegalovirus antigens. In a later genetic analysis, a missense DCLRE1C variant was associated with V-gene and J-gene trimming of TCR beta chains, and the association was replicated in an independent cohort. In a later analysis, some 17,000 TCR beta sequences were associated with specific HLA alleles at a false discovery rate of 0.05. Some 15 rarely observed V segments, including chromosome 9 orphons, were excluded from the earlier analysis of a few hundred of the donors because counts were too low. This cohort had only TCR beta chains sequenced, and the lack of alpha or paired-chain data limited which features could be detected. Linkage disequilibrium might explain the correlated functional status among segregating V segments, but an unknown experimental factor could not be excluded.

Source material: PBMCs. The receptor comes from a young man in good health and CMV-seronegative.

The nucleotides are TGCGCCAGCAGCTTGGCCGAGGAGGGTAGAAATTCACCCCTCCACTTT. It translates as CASSLAEEGRNSPLHF. The sequence links TRBV5-1 to TRBJ1-6; there is no confident call for the D gene. Reading the germline V gene gives CDR1 SGHRS and CDR2 YFSETQ. From its cysteine to its phenylalanine, the CDR3 spans 16 amino acids. Only the CDR3 part of the read is kept: 48 bases, read in frame from the first base. V and J lose 0 bases and 7 bases, and a span of 14 bases separates them. The full variable domain, with segments outside the CDR3 supplied by the reference TRBV5-1 and TRBJ1-6 proteins, appears as KAGVTQTPRYLIKTRGQQVTLSCSPISGHRSVSWYQQTPGQGLQFLFEYFSETQRNKGNFPGRFSGRQFSNSRSEMNVSTLELGDSALYLCASSLAEEGRNSPLHFGNGTRLTVT.